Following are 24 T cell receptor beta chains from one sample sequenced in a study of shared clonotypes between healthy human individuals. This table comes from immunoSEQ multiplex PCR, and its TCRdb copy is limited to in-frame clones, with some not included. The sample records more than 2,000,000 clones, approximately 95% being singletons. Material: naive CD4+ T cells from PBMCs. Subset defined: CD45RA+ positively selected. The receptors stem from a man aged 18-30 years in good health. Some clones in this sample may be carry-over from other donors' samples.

For the CDR3, the DNA is TGCGCCAGCAGCTTCAGGCTCGGCGACCCAGGGGAGCTGTTTTTT. Amino acid sequence: CASSFRLGDPGELFF. The gene calls are TRBV5-1 and TRBJ2-2; D call uncertain. CDR1 SGHRS and CDR2 YFSETQ come from the germline V gene. CDR3 size: 15 residues. Trimming removed 2 bases from V and 8 bases from J, with 16 bases in between. The whole variable domain, filled in from reference TRBV5-1 and TRBJ2-2, reads KAGVTQTPRYLIKTRGQQVTLSCSPISGHRSVSWYQQTPGQGLQFLFEYFSETQRNKGNFPGRFSGRQFSNSRSEMNVSTLELGDSALYLCASSFRLGDPGELFFGEGSRLTVL.

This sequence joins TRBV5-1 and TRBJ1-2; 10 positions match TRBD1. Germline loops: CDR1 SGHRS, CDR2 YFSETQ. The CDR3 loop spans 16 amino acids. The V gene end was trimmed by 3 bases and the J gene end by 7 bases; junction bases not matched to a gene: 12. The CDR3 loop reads CASSSMADRGSGGYTF. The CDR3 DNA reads TGCGCCAGCAGCTCTATGGCGGACAGGGGGTCGGGTGGCTACACCTTC.

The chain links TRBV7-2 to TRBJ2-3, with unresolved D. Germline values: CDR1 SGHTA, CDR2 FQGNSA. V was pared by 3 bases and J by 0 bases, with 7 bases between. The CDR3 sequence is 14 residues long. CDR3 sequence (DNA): TGTGCCAGCAGCTTGATTCGGAGCACAGATACGCAGTATTTT. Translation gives CASSLIRSTDTQYF.

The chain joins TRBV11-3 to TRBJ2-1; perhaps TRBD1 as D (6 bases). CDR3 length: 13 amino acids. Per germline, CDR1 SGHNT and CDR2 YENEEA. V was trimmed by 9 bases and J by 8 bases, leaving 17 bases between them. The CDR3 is CASSKRGLDEQFF. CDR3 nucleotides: TGTGCCAGTTCTAAAAGGGGGTTGGATGAGCAGTTCTTC.

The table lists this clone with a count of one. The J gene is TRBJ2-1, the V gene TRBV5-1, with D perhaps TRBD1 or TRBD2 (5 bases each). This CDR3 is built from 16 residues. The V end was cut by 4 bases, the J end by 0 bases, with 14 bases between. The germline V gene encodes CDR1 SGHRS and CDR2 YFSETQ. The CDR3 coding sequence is TGCGCCAGCAGCCCGACGGACGGGACCTCCTACAATGAGCAGTTCTTC. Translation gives CASSPTDGTSYNEQFF.

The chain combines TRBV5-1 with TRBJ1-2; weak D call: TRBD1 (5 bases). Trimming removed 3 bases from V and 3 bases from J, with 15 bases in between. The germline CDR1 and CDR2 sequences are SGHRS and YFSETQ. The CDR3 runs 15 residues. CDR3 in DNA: TGCGCCAGCAGCTACTCCGGGACCAACGACTATGGCTACACCTTC. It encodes CASSYSGTNDYGYTF.

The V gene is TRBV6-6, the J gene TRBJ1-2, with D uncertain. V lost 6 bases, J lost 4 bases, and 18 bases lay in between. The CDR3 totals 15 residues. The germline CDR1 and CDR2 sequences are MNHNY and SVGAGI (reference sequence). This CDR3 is CASSASGTASYGYTF. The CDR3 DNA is TGTGCCAGCAGCGCATCCGGTACAGCGTCCTATGGCTACACCTTC.

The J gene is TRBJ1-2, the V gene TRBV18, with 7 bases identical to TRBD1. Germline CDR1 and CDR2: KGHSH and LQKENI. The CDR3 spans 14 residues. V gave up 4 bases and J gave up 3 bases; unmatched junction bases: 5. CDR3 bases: TGTGCCAGCTCACGACAGGGAGAAGACTATGGCTACACCTTC. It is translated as CASSRQGEDYGYTF.

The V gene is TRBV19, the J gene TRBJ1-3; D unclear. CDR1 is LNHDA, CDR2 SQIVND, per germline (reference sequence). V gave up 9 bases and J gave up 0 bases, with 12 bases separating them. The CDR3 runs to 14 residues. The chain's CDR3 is CASKDKSSGNTIYF. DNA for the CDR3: TGTGCCAGCAAGGATAAGAGCTCTGGAAACACCATATATTTT.

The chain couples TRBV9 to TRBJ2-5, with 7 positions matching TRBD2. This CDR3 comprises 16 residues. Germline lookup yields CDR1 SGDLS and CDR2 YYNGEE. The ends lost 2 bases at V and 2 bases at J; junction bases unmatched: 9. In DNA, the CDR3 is TGTGCCAGCAGCGTCACCGGGGGACTACTTCAAGAGACCCAGTACTTC. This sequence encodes CASSVTGGLLQETQYF. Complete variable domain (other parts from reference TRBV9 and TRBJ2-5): DSGVTQTPKHLITATGQRVTLRCSPRSGDLSVYWYQQSLDQGLQFLIQYYNGEERAKGNILERFSAQQFPDLHSELNLSSLELGDSALYFCASSVTGGLLQETQYFGPGTRLLVL.

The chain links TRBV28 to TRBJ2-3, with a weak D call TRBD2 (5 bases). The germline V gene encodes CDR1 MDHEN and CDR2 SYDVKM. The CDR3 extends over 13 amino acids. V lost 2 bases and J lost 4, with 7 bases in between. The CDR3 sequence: CASSLDGADTQYF. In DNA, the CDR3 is TGTGCCAGCAGTTTAGACGGGGCAGATACGCAGTATTTT.

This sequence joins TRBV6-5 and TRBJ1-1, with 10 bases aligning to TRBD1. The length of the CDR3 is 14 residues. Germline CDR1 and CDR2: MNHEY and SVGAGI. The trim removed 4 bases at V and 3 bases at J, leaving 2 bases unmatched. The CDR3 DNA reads TGTGCCAGCAGTTGGACAGGGGGTTACACTGAAGCTTTCTTT. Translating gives CASSWTGGYTEAFF.

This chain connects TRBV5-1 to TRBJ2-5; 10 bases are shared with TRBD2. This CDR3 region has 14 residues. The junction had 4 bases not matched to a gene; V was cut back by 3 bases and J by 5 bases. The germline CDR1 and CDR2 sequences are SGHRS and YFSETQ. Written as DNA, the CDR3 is TGCGCCAGCAGCTGGGGGACTAGCGAGGAGACCCAGTACTTC. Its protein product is CASSWGTSEETQYF.

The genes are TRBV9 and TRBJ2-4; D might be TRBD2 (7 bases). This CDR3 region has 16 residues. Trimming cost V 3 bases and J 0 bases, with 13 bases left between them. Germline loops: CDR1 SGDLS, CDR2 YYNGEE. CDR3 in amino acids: CASSEGGVGAKNIQYF. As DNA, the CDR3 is TGTGCCAGCAGCGAAGGGGGGGTGGGAGCCAAAAACATTCAGTACTTC.

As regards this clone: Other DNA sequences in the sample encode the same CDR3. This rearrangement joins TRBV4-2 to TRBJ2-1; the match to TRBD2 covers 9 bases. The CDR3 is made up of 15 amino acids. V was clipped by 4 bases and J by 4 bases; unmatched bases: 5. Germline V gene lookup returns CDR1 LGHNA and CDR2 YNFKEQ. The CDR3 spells CASSPPAGGYNEQFF. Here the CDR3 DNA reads TGTGCCAGCAGCCCCCCAGCGGGAGGTTACAATGAGCAGTTCTTC.

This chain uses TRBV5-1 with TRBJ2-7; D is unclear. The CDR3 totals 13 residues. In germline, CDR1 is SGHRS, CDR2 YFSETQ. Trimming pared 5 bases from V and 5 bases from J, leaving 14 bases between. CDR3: CASSFVPSHEQYF. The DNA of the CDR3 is TGCGCCAGCAGTTTCGTCCCGTCCCACGAGCAGTACTTC.

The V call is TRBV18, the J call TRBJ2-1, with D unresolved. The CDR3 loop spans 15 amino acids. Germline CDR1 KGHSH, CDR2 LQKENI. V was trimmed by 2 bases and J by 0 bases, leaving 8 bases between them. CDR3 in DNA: TGTGCCAGCTCACCAGACAAGAGCTCCTACAATGAGCAGTTCTTC. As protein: CASSPDKSSYNEQFF.

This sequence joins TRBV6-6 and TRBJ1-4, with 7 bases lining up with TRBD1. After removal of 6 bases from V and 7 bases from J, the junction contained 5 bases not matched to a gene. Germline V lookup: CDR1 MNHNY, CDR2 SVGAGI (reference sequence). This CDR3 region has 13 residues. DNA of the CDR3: TGTGCCAGCAGGTGGACAGGAGTTGAAAAACTGTTTTTT. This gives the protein CASRWTGVEKLFF.

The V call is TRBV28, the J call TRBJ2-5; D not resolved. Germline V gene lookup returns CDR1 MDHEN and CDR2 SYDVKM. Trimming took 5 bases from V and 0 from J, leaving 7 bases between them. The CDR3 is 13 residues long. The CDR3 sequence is CASSRDNQETQYF. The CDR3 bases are TGTGCCAGCAGTCGCGACAACCAAGAGACCCAGTACTTC. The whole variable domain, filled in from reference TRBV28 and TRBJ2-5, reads DVKVTQSSRYLVKRTGEKVFLECVQDMDHENMFWYRQDPGLGLRLIYFSYDVKMKEKGDIPEGYSVSREKKERFSLILESASTNQTSMYLCASSRDNQETQYFGPGTRLLVL.

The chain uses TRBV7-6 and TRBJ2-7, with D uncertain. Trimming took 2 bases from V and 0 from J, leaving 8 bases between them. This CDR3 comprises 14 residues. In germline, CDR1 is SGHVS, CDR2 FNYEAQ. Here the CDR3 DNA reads TGTGCCAGCAGCTTAACTCAAAACTCCTACGAGCAGTACTTC. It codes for CASSLTQNSYEQYF.

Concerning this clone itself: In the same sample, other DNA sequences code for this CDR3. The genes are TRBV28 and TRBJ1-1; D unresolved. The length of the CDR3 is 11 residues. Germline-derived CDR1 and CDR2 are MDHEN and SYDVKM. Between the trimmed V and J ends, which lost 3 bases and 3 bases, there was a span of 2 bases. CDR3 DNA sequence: TGTGCCAGCAGTTTGTACACTGAAGCTTTCTTT. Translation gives CASSLYTEAFF. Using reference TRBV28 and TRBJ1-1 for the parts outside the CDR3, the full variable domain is DVKVTQSSRYLVKRTGEKVFLECVQDMDHENMFWYRQDPGLGLRLIYFSYDVKMKEKGDIPEGYSVSREKKERFSLILESASTNQTSMYLCASSLYTEAFFGQGTRLTVV.

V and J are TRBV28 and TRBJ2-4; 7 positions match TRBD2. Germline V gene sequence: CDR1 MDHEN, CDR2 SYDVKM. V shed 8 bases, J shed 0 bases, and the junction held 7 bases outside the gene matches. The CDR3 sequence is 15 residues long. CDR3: CASLGGSLAKNIQYF. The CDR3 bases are TGTGCCAGCCTCGGCGGGAGTCTAGCCAAAAACATTCAGTACTTC.

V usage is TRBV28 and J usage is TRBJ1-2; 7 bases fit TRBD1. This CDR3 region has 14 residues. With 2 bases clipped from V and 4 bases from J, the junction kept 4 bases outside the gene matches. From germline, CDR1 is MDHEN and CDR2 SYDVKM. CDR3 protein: CASSLDREAYGYTF. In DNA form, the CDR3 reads TGTGCCAGCAGTTTAGACAGGGAGGCCTATGGCTACACCTTC.

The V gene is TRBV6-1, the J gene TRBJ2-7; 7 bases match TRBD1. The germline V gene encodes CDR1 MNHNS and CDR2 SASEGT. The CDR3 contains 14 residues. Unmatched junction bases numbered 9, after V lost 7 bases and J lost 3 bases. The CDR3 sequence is CASKTNPGGYEQYF. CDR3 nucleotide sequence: TGTGCCAGCAAAACCAACCCAGGGGGCTACGAGCAGTACTTC.